This T cell receptor (beta chain) was documented in a study of blood T cell repertoires in COVID-19. About the study: The analysed material was cDNA or gDNA that came from T cells, B-cell-depleted T cells, or PBMCs.

V lost 7 bases to trimming and J lost 0 bases, with 7 bases between them. Germline assignment: CDR1 MNHEY and CDR2 SVGAGI. This CDR3 contains 13 residues. Profiled with immunoSEQ multiplex PCR; TCRdb holds only in-frame clones, not every one. This sample carries around 270,000 clones, roughly 89% of them seen once, and the ten largest clones take 4.6%. The sample taken for sequencing was peripheral blood. V gene TRBV6-5 combines with J gene TRBJ1-3; no definite D call. This TCR derives from a man in his forties with acute or convalescent COVID-19. CDR3: CASKVSSGNTIYF. For the CDR3, the DNA is TGTGCCAGCAAAGTCAGCTCTGGAAACACCATATATTTT.